This T cell receptor (beta chain) was profiled in a study of kidney transplant recipient with SARS-CoV-2 infection. Germline V lookup: CDR1 SGHNT, CDR2 YYREEE (reference sequence). The CDR3 totals 14 residues. Trimming left V 3 bases short and J 4 bases short, with 13 bases between. TCRdb independently ran MiXCR on the reads; one entry per CDR3 protein. The sample includes about 240,000 distinct CDR3 sequences, about 28% seen only once; the top ten take under 7.5%. The sequencing here drew on a blood sample, taken at baseline and on day 111 from a kidney transplant recipient. The receptor was isolated from a young adult male patient who had COVID-19 and was a kidney transplant recipient. Some T cells may originate from the graft donor. This sequence joins TRBV5-4 and TRBJ1-2; D not resolved. The CDR3, as DNA: TGTGCCAGCAGCTCACAAACCTCCCCCTATGGCTACACCTTC. It yields the protein CASSSQTSPYGYTF.